A selection of T cell receptor beta chains follows, all from one sample in a study of beta chain features in type 1 diabetes. The protocol was immunoSEQ multiplex PCR, while the TCRdb copy is restricted to in-frame clones and leaves out a portion. This sample carries about 130,000 clones, around a tenth of them seen once, and the ten largest clones take around 0.68%. The sample consisted of central memory CD4+ T cells from blood. The receptors come from a man aged 18 to 35 in good health. CDR3s include the opening cysteine and the closing phenylalanine or tryptophan. The D gene is left open where the match is weak. Size tells how often a clone was seen (once, few, many) or the class of an expanded clone, and some rows leave it out.

clone_size | j_call | v_call | d_call | cdr3_aa | cdr3_nt
NA | TRBJ2-3 | TRBV30 | TRBD2 | CAWRGGLAGASTDTQYF | TGTGCCTGGAGGGGAGGACTAGCGGGGGCCAGCACAGATACGCAGTATTTT
NA | TRBJ1-2 | TRBV5-1 | NA | CASSPRDIYGYTF | TGCGCCAGCAGCCCCCGGGACATCTATGGCTACACCTTC
few | TRBJ1-2 | TRBV19 | NA | CASSPPGFGYTF | TGTGCCAGTAGTCCGCCAGGTTTCGGCTACACCTTC
NA | TRBJ2-2 | TRBV28 | NA | CASSPSGLNTNTGELFF | TGTGCCAGCAGTCCATCGGGACTTAATACGAACACCGGGGAGCTGTTTTTT
few | TRBJ1-6 | TRBV4-1 | NA | CASSQGQVNYNSPLHF | TGCGCCAGCAGCCAAGGACAGGTGAACTATAATTCACCCCTCCACTTT
many | TRBJ2-1 | TRBV19 | NA | CASSIRGGYNEQFF | TGTGCCAGTAGCATCCGGGGAGGTTACAATGAGCAGTTCTTC
NA | TRBJ2-7 | TRBV7-2 | NA | CASRNREYEQYF | TGTGCCAGCAGAAACAGGGAGTACGAGCAGTACTTC
few | TRBJ2-7 | TRBV6-1 | TRBD1 | CAINDRDRYEQYF | TGTGCCATTAACGACAGGGACCGCTACGAGCAGTACTTC
NA | TRBJ1-6 | TRBV30 | TRBD1 | CAWSVRDRGLSSPLHF | TGTGCCTGGAGTGTTAGGGACAGGGGCCTCTCTTCACCCCTCCACTTT
few | TRBJ2-5 | TRBV28 | TRBD2 | CASSPLGGGEETQYF | TGTGCCAGCAGTCCCTTGGGCGGGGGAGAAGAGACCCAGTACTTC
NA | TRBJ2-5 | TRBV27 | NA | CASSLSRQGVGETQYF | TGTGCCAGCAGTTTATCGAGGCAGGGTGTGGGTGAGACCCAGTACTTC
many | TRBJ2-7 | TRBV23-1 | NA | CASSQTGSYEQYF | TGCGCCAGCAGTCAAACAGGGAGCTACGAGCAGTACTTC
few | TRBJ2-3 | TRBV5-1 | NA | CASSQDADTQYF | TGCGCCAGCAGCCAGGATGCAGATACGCAGTATTTT
NA | TRBJ2-3 | TRBV9 | TRBD2 | CASSEGGWTDTQYF | TGTGCCAGCAGCGAGGGAGGGTGGACAGATACGCAGTATTTT
NA | TRBJ1-1 | TRBV5-1 | NA | CASSLNRAETEAFF | TGCGCCAGCAGCTTAAACAGGGCTGAGACTGAAGCTTTCTTT
NA | TRBJ1-5 | TRBV5-5 | NA | CASSSAREGTNQPQHF | TGTGCCAGCAGCTCCGCGAGGGAGGGAACCAATCAGCCCCAGCATTTT
NA | TRBJ2-1 | TRBV27 | TRBD1 | CATILRQGTHNEQFF | TGTGCCACCATCCTTCGACAGGGGACGCACAATGAGCAGTTCTTC
NA | TRBJ1-2 | TRBV5-1 | TRBD1 | CASSADRVSYGYTF | TGCGCCAGCAGCGCTGACAGGGTTAGCTATGGCTACACCTTC
many | TRBJ1-5 | TRBV29-1 | NA | CSVEGQGNQPQHF | TGCAGCGTTGAAGGACAGGGCAATCAGCCCCAGCATTTT
few | TRBJ2-7 | TRBV10-3 | NA | CAISELSGVSTEQYF | TGTGCCATCAGTGAGCTGTCGGGGGTGTCAACCGAGCAGTACTTC
few | TRBJ1-5 | TRBV30 | NA | CAWSDLSGYNQPQHF | TGTGCCTGGAGTGATCTCTCAGGGTACAATCAGCCCCAGCATTTT
few | TRBJ1-2 | TRBV7-2 | TRBD1 | CASSIGTGELYGYTF | TGTGCCAGCTCCATCGGGACAGGTGAACTCTATGGCTACACCTTC
few | TRBJ2-7 | TRBV6-5 | NA | CASRERGTFYEQYF | TGTGCCAGCAGGGAACGGGGGACCTTTTACGAGCAGTACTTC
few | TRBJ2-1 | TRBV6-1 | TRBD2 | CASSLAGGPRNEQFF | TGTGCCAGCAGCCTAGCGGGGGGGCCCCGCAATGAGCAGTTCTTC
few | TRBJ1-4 | TRBV28 | TRBD1 | CASSRPVAGGEKLFF | TGTGCCAGCAGCCGCCCCGTCGCAGGGGGTGAAAAACTGTTTTTT
few | TRBJ1-2 | TRBV7-3 | NA | CASSSGGIGARYGYTF | TGTGCCAGCAGCTCCGGGGGGATAGGGGCTCGGTATGGCTACACCTTC
many | TRBJ2-1 | TRBV14 | NA | CASSQDRLVLNEQFF | TGTGCCAGCAGCCAAGATCGGCTAGTCTTGAATGAGCAGTTCTTC
few | TRBJ1-2 | TRBV7-6 | TRBD1 | CASSFAGGYGYTF | TGTGCCAGCAGCTTCGCAGGGGGCTATGGCTACACCTTC
NA | TRBJ2-7 | TRBV4-2 | TRBD2 | CASSQAGGYYEQYF | TGTGCCAGCAGCCAAGCGGGGGGATACTACGAGCAGTACTTC
few | TRBJ1-6 | TRBV7-9 | NA | CASSFDSRRAGGNSPLHF | TGTGCCAGCAGCTTCGATTCCCGGAGGGCGGGTGGTAATTCACCCCTCCACTTT
NA | TRBJ2-1 | TRBV29-1 | TRBD2 | CSVGGASGLYNEQFF | TGCAGCGTTGGGGGGGCTAGCGGGCTGTACAATGAGCAGTTCTTC
few | TRBJ1-2 | TRBV28 | NA | CASSSWAGADYGYTF | TGTGCCAGCAGTTCATGGGCGGGGGCAGACTATGGCTACACCTTC
NA | TRBJ2-5 | TRBV9 | NA | CASSGRRQGTQYF | TGTGCCAGCAGCGGACGAAGGCAGGGGACCCAGTACTTC
many | TRBJ1-1 | TRBV4-3 | NA | CASSQDPGTEAFF | TGCGCCAGCAGCCAAGATCCGGGGACTGAAGCTTTCTTT
NA | TRBJ2-2 | TRBV15 | NA | CATSKARTHTGELFF | TGTGCCACCAGCAAAGCCAGGACACACACCGGGGAGCTGTTTTTT
NA | TRBJ2-2 | TRBV19 | NA | CASSLQGYTGELFF | TGTGCCAGTAGTCTACAGGGCTACACCGGGGAGCTGTTTTTT
NA | TRBJ1-2 | TRBV5-1 | TRBD1 | CASGIPGQGSGYTF | TGCGCCAGCGGCATCCCGGGACAGGGGTCTGGCTACACCTTC